The rows below give T cell receptor beta chains drawn from one sample of a study of chemoradiotherapy in HPV16-positive cancers. The assay was immunoSEQ multiplex PCR, and TCRdb's table has in-frame clones only and misses some. The sample contains around 40,000 clones, around 76% of which appear only once. The sequencing used blood, collected from a patient who underwent chemoradiotherapy. The receptors come from a human donor with HPV-associated anogenital cancer. CDR3s include the opening cysteine and the closing phenylalanine or tryptophan. Each record gives: D gene, clone size, J gene, V gene, CDR3 protein, CDR3 DNA. The D gene is left open where the match is weak. Only some rows state a clone size, as once, few, many or a class for expanded clones.

. | . | TRBJ2-5 | TRBV6-5 | CASSYSSTGYQETQYF | TGTGCCAGCAGTTACTCGTCGACAGGATACCAAGAGACCCAGTACTTC
. | . | TRBJ2-5 | TRBV18 | CASSPGQTQETQYF | TGTGCCAGCTCGCCAGGACAGACCCAAGAGACCCAGTACTTC
. | . | TRBJ1-2 | TRBV30 | CAWSASFYGYTF | TGTGCCTGGAGTGCTTCTTTTTATGGCTACACCTTC
. | . | TRBJ1-2 | TRBV15 | CATSPSRGEQGPPNYGYTF | TGTGCCACCAGCCCTTCAAGGGGGGAACAGGGCCCCCCTAACTATGGCTACACCTTC
. | . | TRBJ1-1 | TRBV5-1 | CASTINPGNTEAFF | TGCGCCAGCACGATAAACCCAGGGAACACTGAAGCTTTCTTT
. | . | TRBJ2-2 | TRBV5-1 | CASSLEGRTTGELFF | TGCGCCAGCAGCTTGGAGGGACGAACGACCGGGGAGCTGTTTTTT
TRBD1 | few | TRBJ1-2 | TRBV5-1 | CASSYLTGPGMGYTF | TGCGCCAGCAGCTACCTGACAGGGCCTGGTATGGGCTACACCTTC
. | . | TRBJ2-3 | TRBV9 | CASSVAAVGSTDTQYF | TGTGCCAGCAGCGTAGCGGCGGTGGGAAGCACAGATACGCAGTATTTT
. | . | TRBJ2-1 | TRBV14 | CASSQIKGGDEQFF | TGTGCCAGCAGCCAGATTAAGGGGGGCGATGAGCAGTTCTTC
. | once | TRBJ2-2 | TRBV6-5 | CASSYSSGGELFF | TGTGCCAGCAGTTACTCTTCCGGGGGGGAGCTGTTTTTT
. | . | TRBJ1-5 | TRBV15 | CATSKDPNQPQHF | TGTGCCACCAGCAAAGACCCGAATCAGCCCCAGCATTTT
TRBD2 | once | TRBJ2-1 | TRBV13 | CASSLRLAGRSYNEQFF | TGTGCCAGCAGCTTAAGACTAGCGGGCCGCTCCTACAATGAGCAGTTCTTC
. | once | TRBJ2-1 | TRBV5-5 | CASSLAVASSYNEQFF | TGTGCCAGCAGCTTGGCGGTGGCGAGCTCCTACAATGAGCAGTTCTTC
TRBD2 | few | TRBJ2-1 | TRBV9 | CASSPGTSHEQFF | TGTGCCAGCAGCCCTGGGACTAGCCATGAGCAGTTCTTC
. | . | TRBJ1-2 | TRBV18 | CASSPPALTYGYTF | TGTGCCAGCTCACCACCCGCACTGACCTATGGCTACACCTTC
. | . | TRBJ1-2 | TRBV20-1 | CSARDRDGYTF | TGCAGTGCTAGAGACAGGGATGGCTACACCTTC
. | . | TRBJ1-6 | TRBV11-1 | CASSPRTENSPLHF | TGTGCCAGCAGCCCGCGGACAGAAAATTCACCCCTCCACTTT
. | . | TRBJ1-6 | TRBV28 | CASSLGGPGFLRNNSPLHF | TGTGCCAGCAGTTTAGGGGGACCAGGATTCCTCAGGAATAATTCACCCCTCCACTTT
. | once | TRBJ1-1 | TRBV7-2 | CASRLFIGQGTMNTEAFF | TGTGCCAGCCGCCTCTTCATCGGGCAAGGGACAATGAACACTGAAGCTTTCTTT